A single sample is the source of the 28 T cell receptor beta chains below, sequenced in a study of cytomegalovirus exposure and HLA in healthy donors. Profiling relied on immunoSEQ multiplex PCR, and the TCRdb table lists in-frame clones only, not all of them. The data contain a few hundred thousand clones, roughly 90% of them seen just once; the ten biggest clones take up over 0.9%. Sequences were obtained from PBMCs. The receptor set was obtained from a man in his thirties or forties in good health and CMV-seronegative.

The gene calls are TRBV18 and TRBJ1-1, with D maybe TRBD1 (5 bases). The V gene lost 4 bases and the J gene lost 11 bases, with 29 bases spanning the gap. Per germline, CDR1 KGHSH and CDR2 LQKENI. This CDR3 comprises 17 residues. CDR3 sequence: CASSRYFPGESGFEAFF. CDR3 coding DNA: TGTGCCAGCTCACGCTATTTTCCGGGGGAGTCGGGGTTTGAGGCTTTCTTT.

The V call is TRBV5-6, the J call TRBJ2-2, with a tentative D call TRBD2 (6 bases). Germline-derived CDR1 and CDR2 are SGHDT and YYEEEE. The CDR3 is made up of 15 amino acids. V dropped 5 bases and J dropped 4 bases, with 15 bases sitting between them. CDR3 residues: CASRTGTHVTGELFF. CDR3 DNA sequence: TGTGCCAGCAGGACCGGGACTCACGTCACCGGGGAGCTGTTTTTT.

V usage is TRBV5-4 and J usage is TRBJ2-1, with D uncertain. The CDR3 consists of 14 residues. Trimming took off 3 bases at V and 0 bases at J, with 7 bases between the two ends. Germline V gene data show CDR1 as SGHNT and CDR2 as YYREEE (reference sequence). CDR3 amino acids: CASSSGSSYNEQFF. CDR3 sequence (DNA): TGTGCCAGCAGCTCAGGTAGCTCCTACAATGAGCAGTTCTTC.

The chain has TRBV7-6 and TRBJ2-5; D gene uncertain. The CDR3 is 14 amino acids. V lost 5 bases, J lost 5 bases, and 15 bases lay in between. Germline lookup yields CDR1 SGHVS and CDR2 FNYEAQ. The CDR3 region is CASSQAPGRETQYF. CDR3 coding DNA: TGTGCCAGCAGCCAGGCACCTGGTAGGGAGACCCAGTACTTC.

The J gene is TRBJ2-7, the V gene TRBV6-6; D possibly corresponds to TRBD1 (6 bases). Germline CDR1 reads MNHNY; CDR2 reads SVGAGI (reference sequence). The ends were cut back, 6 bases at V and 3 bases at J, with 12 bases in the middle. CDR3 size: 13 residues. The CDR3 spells CASRHRQDYEQYF. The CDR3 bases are TGTGCCAGCAGGCACAGACAGGACTACGAGCAGTACTTC.

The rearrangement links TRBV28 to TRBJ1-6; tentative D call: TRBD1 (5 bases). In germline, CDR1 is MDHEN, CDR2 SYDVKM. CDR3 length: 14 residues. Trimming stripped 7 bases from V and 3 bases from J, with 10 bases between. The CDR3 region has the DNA TGTGCCAGCAAGACGACAGTCTATAATTCACCCCTCCACTTT. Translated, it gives CASKTTVYNSPLHF.

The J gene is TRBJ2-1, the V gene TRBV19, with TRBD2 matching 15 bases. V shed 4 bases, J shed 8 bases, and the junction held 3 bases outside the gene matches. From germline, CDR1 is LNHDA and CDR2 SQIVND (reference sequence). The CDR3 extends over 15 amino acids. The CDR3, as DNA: TGTGCCAGTAGTAGGACTAGCGGGGGGGCCTATGAGCAGTTCTTC. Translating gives CASSRTSGGAYEQFF.

CDR3 sequence reads: CASSSLTLRVAETDTQYF. CDR3 in DNA: TGTGCCAGCAGTTCCCTGACTCTTAGGGTAGCGGAAACAGATACGCAGTATTTT. This chain connects TRBV27 to TRBJ2-3; possible D gene TRBD2, 6 bases. The CDR3 is 18 amino acids. Germline loops: CDR1 MNHEY, CDR2 SMNVEV (reference sequence). Trimming shortened V by 4 bases and J by 3 bases, and 23 bases separated the two germline ends.

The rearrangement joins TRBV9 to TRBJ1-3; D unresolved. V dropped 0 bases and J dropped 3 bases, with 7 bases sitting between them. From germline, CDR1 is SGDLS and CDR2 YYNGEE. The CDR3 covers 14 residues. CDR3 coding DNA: TGTGCCAGCAGCGTAGGGCAGGTTGGAAACACCATATATTTT. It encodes CASSVGQVGNTIYF.

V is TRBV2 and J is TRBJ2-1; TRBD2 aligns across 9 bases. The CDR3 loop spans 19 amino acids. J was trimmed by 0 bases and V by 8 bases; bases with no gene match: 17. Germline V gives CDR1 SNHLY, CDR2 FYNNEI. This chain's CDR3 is CASGGLGSGGPRSYNEQFF. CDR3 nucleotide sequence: TGTGCCAGCGGAGGACTGGGTAGCGGGGGACCTCGCTCCTACAATGAGCAGTTCTTC.

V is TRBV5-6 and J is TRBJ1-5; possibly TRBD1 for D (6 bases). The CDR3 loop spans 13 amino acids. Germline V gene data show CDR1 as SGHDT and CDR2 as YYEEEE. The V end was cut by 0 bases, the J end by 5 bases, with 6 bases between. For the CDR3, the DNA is TGTGCCAGCAGCTTGGGACAGGATCAGCCCCAGCATTTT. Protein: CASSLGQDQPQHF.

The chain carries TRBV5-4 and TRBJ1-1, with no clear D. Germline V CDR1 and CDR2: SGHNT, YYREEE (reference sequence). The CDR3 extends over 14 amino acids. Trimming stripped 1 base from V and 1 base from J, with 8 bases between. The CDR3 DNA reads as TGTGCCAGCAGCTTGCAGGCCGGGAACACTGAAGCTTTCTTT. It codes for CASSLQAGNTEAFF.

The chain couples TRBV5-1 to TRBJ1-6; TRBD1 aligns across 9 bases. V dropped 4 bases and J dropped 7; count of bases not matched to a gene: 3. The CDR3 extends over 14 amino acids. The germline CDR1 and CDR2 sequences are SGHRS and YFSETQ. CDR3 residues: CASSTGGLNSPLHF. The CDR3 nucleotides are TGCGCCAGCAGCACAGGGGGCTTGAATTCACCCCTCCACTTT.

CDR3 nucleotides: TGTGCCAGCAGCGCGTCAATTGTGACAGCCTATGGCTACACCTTC. Protein product: CASSASIVTAYGYTF. The rearrangement links TRBV9 to TRBJ1-2, with D maybe TRBD1 (5 bases). Per the germline V gene, CDR1 is SGDLS and CDR2 is YYNGEE. Trimming removed 3 bases from V and 4 bases from J, with 16 bases in between. The CDR3 consists of 15 residues.

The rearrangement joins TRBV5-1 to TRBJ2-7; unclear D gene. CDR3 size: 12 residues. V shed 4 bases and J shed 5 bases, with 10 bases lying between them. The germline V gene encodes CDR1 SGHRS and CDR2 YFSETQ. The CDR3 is CASSPVGNEQYF. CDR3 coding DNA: TGCGCCAGCAGCCCCGTTGGCAACGAGCAGTACTTC.

The CDR3 DNA is TGTGCCTCCTCGGAGTCCGCTAATGAAAAACTGTTTTTT. It codes for CASSESANEKLFF. The rearrangement uses TRBV30 and TRBJ1-4; D is unclear. V shed 7 bases and J shed 3 bases, with 12 bases lying between them. Germline CDR1 and CDR2: GTSNPN and SVGIG (reference sequence). This CDR3 is 13 amino acids long.

The CDR3 coding sequence is TGCGCCAGCAGCCCCCAGTGGGCGGGCGGATCCTCCTACGAGCAGTACTTC. This encodes CASSPQWAGGSSYEQYF. The chain joins TRBV4-3 to TRBJ2-7, with a possible D match to TRBD2 (5 bases). The CDR3 consists of 17 residues. V was shortened by 4 bases and J by 0 bases, with 19 bases between the two germline ends. In germline, CDR1 is LGHNA, CDR2 YSLEER.

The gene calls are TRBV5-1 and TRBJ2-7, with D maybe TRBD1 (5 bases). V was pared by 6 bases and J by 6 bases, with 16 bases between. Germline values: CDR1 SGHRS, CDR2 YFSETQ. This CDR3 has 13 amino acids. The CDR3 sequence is CASNSRALTEQYF. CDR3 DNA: TGCGCCAGCAATTCCAGGGCGCTTACCGAGCAGTACTTC.

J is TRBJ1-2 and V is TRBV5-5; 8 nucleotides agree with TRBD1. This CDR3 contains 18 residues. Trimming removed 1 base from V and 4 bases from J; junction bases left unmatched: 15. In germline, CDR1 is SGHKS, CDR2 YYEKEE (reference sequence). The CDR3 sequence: CASSLMGLPGGAGYGYTF. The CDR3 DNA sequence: TGTGCCAGCAGCTTGATGGGGCTACCAGGGGGCGCTGGCTATGGCTACACCTTC.

CDR3 protein: CASSQVTNYGYTF. CDR3 coding DNA: TGCGCCAGCAGCCAAGTTACTAACTATGGCTACACCTTC. The rearrangement joins TRBV4-1 to TRBJ1-2; no reliable D call. The CDR3 is 13 amino acids. CDR1 is MGHRA, CDR2 YSYEKL, per germline. V lost 1 base and J 0 bases, leaving 3 bases between the germline ends.

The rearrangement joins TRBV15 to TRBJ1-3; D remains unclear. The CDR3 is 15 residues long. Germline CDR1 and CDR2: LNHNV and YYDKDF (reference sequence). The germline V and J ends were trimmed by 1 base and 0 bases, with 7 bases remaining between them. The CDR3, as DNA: TGTGCCACCAGCAGAGGGCGGGACTCTGGAAACACCATATATTTT. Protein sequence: CATSRGRDSGNTIYF.

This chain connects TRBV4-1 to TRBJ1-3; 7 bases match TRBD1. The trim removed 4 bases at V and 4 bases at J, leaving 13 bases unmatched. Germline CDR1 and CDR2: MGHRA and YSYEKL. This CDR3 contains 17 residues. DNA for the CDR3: TGCGCCAGCAGCCCGGGGGCAGGGGGAAGGAGAGGAAACACCATATATTTT. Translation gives CASSPGAGGRRGNTIYF.

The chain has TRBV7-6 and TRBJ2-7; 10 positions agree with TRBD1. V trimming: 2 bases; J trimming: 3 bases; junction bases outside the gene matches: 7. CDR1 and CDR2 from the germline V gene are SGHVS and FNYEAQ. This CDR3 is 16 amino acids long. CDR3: CASSLTPGTGDYEQYF. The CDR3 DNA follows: TGTGCCAGCAGCTTAACCCCAGGGACAGGGGACTACGAGCAGTACTTC.

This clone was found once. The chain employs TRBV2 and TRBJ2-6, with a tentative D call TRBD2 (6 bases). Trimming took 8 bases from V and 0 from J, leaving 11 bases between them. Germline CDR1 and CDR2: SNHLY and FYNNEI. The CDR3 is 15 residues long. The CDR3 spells CASSAGNSGANVLTF. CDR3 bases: TGTGCCAGCTCTGCGGGGAACTCTGGGGCCAACGTCCTGACTTTC.

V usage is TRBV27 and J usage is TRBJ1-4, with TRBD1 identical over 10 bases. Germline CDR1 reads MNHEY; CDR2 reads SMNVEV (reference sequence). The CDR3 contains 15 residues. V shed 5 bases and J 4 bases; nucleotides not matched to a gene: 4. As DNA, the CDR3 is TGTGCCAGCAGTCGACGGGACAGGGGTAATGAAAAACTGTTTTTT. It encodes CASSRRDRGNEKLFF.

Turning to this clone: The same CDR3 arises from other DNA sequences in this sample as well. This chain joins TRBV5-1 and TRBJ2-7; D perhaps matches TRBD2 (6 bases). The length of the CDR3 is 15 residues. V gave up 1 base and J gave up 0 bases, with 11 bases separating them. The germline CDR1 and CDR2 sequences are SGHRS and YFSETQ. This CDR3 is CASSLLRGSSYEQYF. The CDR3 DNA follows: TGCGCCAGCAGCTTGCTCCGGGGGAGCTCCTACGAGCAGTACTTC.

CDR3 sequence reads: CASSQDWFAADTQYF. CDR3 DNA: TGCGCCAGCAGCCAAGATTGGTTTGCAGCAGATACGCAGTATTTT. The chain recombines TRBV4-3 with TRBJ2-3; D remains ambiguous. The V gene lost 0 bases and the J gene lost 4 bases, with 11 bases spanning the gap. Germline V lookup: CDR1 LGHNA, CDR2 YSLEER. The CDR3 length is 15 residues.

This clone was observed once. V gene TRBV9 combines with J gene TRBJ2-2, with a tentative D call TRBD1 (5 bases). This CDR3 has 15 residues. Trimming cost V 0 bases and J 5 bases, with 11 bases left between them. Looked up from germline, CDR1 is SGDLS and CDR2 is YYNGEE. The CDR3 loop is CASSVDGAWTGELFF. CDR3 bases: TGTGCCAGCAGCGTAGATGGGGCATGGACCGGGGAGCTGTTTTTT.